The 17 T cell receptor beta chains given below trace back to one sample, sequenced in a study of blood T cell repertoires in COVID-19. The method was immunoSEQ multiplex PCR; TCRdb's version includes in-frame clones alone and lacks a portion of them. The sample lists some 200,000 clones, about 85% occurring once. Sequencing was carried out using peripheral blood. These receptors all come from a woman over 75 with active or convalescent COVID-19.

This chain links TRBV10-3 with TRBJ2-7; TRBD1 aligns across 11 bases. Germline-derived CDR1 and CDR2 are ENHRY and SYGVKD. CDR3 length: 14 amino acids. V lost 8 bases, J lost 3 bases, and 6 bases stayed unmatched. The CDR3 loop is CAISSGQGVYEQYF. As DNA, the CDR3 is TGTGCCATCTCTTCGGGACAGGGGGTCTACGAGCAGTACTTC.

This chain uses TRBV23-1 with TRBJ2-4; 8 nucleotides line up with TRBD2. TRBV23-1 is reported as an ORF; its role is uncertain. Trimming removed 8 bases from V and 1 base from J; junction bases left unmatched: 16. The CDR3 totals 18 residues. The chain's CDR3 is CASPPGGSGSVAKNIQYF. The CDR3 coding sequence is TGCGCCAGCCCTCCGGGAGGGAGCGGTTCCGTGGCCAAAAACATTCAGTACTTC.

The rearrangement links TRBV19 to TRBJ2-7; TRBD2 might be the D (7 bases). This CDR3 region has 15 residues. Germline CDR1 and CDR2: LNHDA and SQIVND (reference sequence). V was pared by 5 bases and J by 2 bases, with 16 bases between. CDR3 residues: CASSSKGGDTYEQYF. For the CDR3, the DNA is TGTGCCAGTAGTTCTAAAGGGGGGGATACCTACGAGCAGTACTTC.

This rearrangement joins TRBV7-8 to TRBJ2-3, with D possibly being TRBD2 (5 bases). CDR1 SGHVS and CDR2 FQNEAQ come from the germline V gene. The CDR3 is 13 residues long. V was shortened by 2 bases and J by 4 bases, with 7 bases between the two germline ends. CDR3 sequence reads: CASSLIGADTQYF. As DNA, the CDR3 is TGTGCCAGCAGCTTAATCGGGGCAGATACGCAGTATTTT.

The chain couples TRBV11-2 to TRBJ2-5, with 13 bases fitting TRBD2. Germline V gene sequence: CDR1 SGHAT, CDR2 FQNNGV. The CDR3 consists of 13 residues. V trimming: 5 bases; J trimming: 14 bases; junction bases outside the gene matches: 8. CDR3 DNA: TGTGCCAGCAGCCCGAGGACTAGCGGGGGTATCTACTTC. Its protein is CASSPRTSGGIYF.

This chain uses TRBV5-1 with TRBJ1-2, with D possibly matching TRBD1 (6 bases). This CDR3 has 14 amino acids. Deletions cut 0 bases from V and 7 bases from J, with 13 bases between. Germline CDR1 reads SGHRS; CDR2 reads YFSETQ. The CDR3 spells CASSLAVTGTGYTF. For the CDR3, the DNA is TGCGCCAGCAGCTTGGCCGTAACAGGGACTGGCTACACCTTC.

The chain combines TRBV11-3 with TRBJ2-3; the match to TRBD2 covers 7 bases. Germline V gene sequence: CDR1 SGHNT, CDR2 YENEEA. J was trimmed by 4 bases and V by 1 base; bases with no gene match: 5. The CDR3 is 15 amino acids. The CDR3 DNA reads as TGTGCCAGCAGCTTAGGCGGGAGTGCTTCAGATACGCAGTATTTT. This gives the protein CASSLGGSASDTQYF.

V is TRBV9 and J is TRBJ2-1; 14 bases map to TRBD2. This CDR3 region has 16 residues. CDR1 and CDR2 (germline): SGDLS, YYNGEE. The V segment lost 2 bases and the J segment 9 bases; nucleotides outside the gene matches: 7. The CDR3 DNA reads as TGTGCCAGCAGCGTCCAGGGGACTAGCGGGGGTGTTGAGCAGTTCTTC. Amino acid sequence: CASSVQGTSGGVEQFF.

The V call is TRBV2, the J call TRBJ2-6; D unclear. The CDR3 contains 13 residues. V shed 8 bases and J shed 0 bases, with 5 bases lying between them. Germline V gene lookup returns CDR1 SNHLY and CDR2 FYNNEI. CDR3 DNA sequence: TGTGCCAGCGATAGCTCTGGGGCCAACGTCCTGACTTTC. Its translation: CASDSSGANVLTF.

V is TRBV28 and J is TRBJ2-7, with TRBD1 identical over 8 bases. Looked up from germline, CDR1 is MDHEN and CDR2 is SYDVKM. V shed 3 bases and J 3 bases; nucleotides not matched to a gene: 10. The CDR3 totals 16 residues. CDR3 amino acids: CASSFIGTGGFYEQYF. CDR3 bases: TGTGCCAGCAGTTTTATTGGCACAGGGGGGTTCTACGAGCAGTACTTC.

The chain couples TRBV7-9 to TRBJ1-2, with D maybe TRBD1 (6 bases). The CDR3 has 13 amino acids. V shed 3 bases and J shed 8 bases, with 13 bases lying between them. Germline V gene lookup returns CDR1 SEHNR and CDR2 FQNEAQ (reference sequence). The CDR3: CASSFPGRGGYTF. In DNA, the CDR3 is TGTGCCAGCAGCTTTCCCGGGAGGGGGGGCTACACCTTC.

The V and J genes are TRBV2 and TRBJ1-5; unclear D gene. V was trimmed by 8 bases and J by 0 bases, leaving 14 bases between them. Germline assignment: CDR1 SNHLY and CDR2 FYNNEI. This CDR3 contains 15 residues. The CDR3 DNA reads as TGTGCCAGCTCCACCGGGCGGGTTAGCAATCAGCCCCAGCATTTT. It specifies CASSTGRVSNQPQHF.

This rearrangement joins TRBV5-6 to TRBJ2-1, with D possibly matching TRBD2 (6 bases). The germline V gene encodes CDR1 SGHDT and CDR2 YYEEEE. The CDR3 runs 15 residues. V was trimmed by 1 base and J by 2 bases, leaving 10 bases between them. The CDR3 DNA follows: TGTGCCAGCAGCTTGTGGTCTAGCGCCTACAATGAGCAGTTCTTC. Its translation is CASSLWSSAYNEQFF.

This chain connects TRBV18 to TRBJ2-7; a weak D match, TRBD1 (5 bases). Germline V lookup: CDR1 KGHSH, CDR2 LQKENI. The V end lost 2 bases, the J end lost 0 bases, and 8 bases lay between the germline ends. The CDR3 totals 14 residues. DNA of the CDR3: TGTGCCAGCTCACCAGGCGACAGCTCCTACGAGCAGTACTTC. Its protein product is CASSPGDSSYEQYF. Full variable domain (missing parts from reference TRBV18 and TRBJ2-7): NAGVMQNPRHLVRRRGQEARLRCSPMKGHSHVYWYRQLPEEGLKFMVYLQKENIIDESGMPKERFSAEFPKEGPSILRIQQVVRGDSAAYFCASSPGDSSYEQYFGPGTRLTVT.

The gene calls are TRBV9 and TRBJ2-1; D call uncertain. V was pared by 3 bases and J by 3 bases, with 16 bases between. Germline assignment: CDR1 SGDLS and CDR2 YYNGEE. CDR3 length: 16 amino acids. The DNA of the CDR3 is TGTGCCAGCAGCGCACAACGGGTTAACAACTACAATGAGCAGTTCTTC. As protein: CASSAQRVNNYNEQFF.

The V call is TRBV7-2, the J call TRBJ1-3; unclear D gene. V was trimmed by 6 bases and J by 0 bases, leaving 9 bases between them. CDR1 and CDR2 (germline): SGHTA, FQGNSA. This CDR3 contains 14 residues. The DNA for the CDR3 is TGTGCCAGCAGTCAACTCGGCTCTGGAAACACCATATATTTT. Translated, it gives CASSQLGSGNTIYF.

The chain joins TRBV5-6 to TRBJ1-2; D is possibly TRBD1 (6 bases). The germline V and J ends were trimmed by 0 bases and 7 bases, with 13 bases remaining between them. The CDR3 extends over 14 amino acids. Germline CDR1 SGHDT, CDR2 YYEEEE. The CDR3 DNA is TGTGCCAGCAGCTTGGGAAATCACAGGGTTGGCTACACCTTC. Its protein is CASSLGNHRVGYTF.